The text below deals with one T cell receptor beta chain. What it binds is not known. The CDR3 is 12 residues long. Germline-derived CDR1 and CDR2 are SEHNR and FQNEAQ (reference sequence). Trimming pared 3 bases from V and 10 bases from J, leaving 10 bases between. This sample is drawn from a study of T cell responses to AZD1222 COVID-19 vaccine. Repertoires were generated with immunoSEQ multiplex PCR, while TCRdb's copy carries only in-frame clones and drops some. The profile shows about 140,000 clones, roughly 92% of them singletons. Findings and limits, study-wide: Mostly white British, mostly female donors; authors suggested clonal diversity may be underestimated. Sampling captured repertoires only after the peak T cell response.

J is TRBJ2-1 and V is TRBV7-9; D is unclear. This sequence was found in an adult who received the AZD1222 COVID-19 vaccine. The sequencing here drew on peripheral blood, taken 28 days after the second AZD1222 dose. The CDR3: CASSLGAGEQFF. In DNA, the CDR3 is TGTGCCAGCAGCTTGGGCGCCGGGGAGCAGTTCTTC.